This T cell receptor (beta chain) was sequenced in a study of CD8 T cells in ankylosing spondylitis. Study-level points and caveats: A number of the motif variants had already been described in reactive arthritis synovial fluid and blood. Ankylosing spondylitis blood appeared to carry a characteristic TCR beta motif of several highly homologous variants. Significant enrichment of disease-linked clones was reportedly seen in matched ankylosing spondylitis synovial fluid.

There are a few counts of this clonotype. The target antigen is unknown. Quantitative 5'-RACE was performed with molecular barcodes, and it yielded the TCR beta libraries. TCRdb re-derived calls from the 5' RACE reads in MiXCR, one entry per CDR3 protein. The sample includes approximately 150,000 distinct CDR3 sequences, under 55% of them seen just once. CDR1 is LGHNA and CDR2 is YSLEER in the germline V gene. The junction had 6 bases not matched to a gene; V was cut back by 0 bases and J by 2 bases. The CDR3 runs to 18 residues. The receptor was derived from a male donor with ankylosing spondylitis. The sample comprised synovial fluid, either unsorted or a sorted T cell fraction (not recorded which). The chain recombines TRBV4-3 with TRBJ2-1; TRBD2 matches 11 bases. This CDR3 reads CASSQDGGLAGAYNEQFF. The CDR3 DNA sequence: TGCGCCAGCAGCCAAGATGGCGGACTAGCGGGTGCCTACAATGAGCAGTTCTTC.